These 25 T cell receptor beta chains share one sample of origin, sequenced in a study of identical twins. MiXCR, applied by TCRdb to the 5' RACE reads, yields one record per CDR3 protein. The sample shows about 690,000 distinct CDR3 sequences, roughly 6% of them seen only once. The specimen was naive T cells sorted from blood. The receptors were sampled from a man between 18 and 29 years old in good health.

The genes are TRBV28 and TRBJ2-4; D not certain. This CDR3 comprises 11 residues. Germline CDR1 reads MDHEN; CDR2 reads SYDVKM. The germline V and J ends were trimmed by 4 bases and 10 bases, with 8 bases remaining between them. CDR3 sequence: CASSYGPIQYF. CDR3 coding DNA: TGTGCCAGCAGTTACGGACCAATTCAGTACTTC.

In its sample, this clonotype was seen a few times. The V and J genes are TRBV7-9 and TRBJ2-1; D may be TRBD1 (6 bases). The V gene's germline CDR1 is SEHNR and CDR2 FQNEAQ (reference sequence). The CDR3 has 15 amino acids. Trimming cost V 3 bases and J 7 bases, with 16 bases left between them. CDR3 coding DNA: TGTGCCAGCAGCTTCCGTGAGACAGGAACGAATGAGCAGTTCTTC. It codes for CASSFRETGTNEQFF. The full variable domain, completed using reference TRBV7-9 and TRBJ2-1, is DTGVSQNPRHKITKRGQNVTFRCDPISEHNRLYWYRQTLGQGPEFLTYFQNEAQLEKSRLLSDRFSAERPKGSFSTLEIQRTEQGDSAMYLCASSFRETGTNEQFFGPGTRLTVL.

This clonotype was recorded many times. The V call is TRBV29-1, the J call TRBJ2-2; no reliable D call. V lost 5 bases, J lost 6 bases, and 7 bases lay in between. Germline assignment: CDR1 SQVTM and CDR2 ANQGSEA. The CDR3 runs 11 residues. The CDR3 DNA follows: TGCAGCGTTAGGGTTGCCGGGGAGCTGTTTTTT. Its protein is CSVRVAGELFF.

The gene calls are TRBV6-1 and TRBJ1-5; maybe TRBD1 (5 bases). Trimming removed 6 bases from V and 0 bases from J, with 9 bases in between. The CDR3 is 14 residues long. CDR1 and CDR2 from the germline V gene are MNHNS and SASEGT. This CDR3 reads CASRTQGSNQPQHF. The CDR3 DNA is TGTGCCAGCAGGACCCAGGGTAGCAATCAGCCCCAGCATTTT.

This clonotype was counted many times. CDR3 DNA: TGCAGTGCCCCGACAGGGAGTGGGATAAATGAGCAGTTCTTC. Translated: CSAPTGSGINEQFF. The J gene is TRBJ2-1, the V gene TRBV20-1, with TRBD1 identical over 7 bases. Per germline, CDR1 DFQATT and CDR2 SNEGSKA (reference sequence). This CDR3 has 14 amino acids. V was pared by 6 bases and J by 7 bases, with 12 bases of the junction left unmatched.

The chain couples TRBV7-2 to TRBJ2-3, with 8 bases lining up with TRBD2. Trimming cost V 2 bases and J 2 bases; bases outside gene matches: 9. CDR3 length equals 17 residues. The germline CDR1 and CDR2 sequences are SGHTA and FQGNSA. CDR3: CASSLLGQLADTDTQYF. The CDR3 DNA follows: TGTGCCAGCAGCTTACTTGGCCAACTAGCGGACACAGATACGCAGTATTTT. Using reference TRBV7-2 and TRBJ2-3 for the parts outside the CDR3, the full variable domain is GAGVSQSPSNKVTEKGKDVELRCDPISGHTALYWYRQSLGQGLEFLIYFQGNSAPDKSGLPSDRFSAERTGGSVSTLTIQRTQQEDSAVYLCASSLLGQLADTDTQYFGPGTRLTVL.

This clonotype came up many times. The rearrangement links TRBV15 to TRBJ2-3; TRBD1 aligns across 9 bases. The V segment lost 5 bases and the J segment 6 bases; nucleotides outside the gene matches: 12. This CDR3 is built from 16 residues. Germline loops: CDR1 LNHNV, CDR2 YYDKDF (reference sequence). The CDR3 DNA reads TGTGCCACCAGCCCCTACGGGACAGGGTTTACGGATACGCAGTATTTT. Translated, it gives CATSPYGTGFTDTQYF.

This clonotype has only a few counts. The rearrangement uses TRBV20-1 and TRBJ2-5; D call uncertain. The CDR3 length is 12 residues. V gave up 3 bases and J gave up 2 bases, with 7 bases separating them. Germline CDR1 reads DFQATT; CDR2 reads SNEGSKA (reference sequence). This chain's CDR3 is CSASEQQETQYF. The CDR3 DNA sequence: TGCAGTGCTAGTGAACAGCAAGAGACCCAGTACTTC.

This clonotype was seen repeatedly, ten times or more. The CDR3 loop reads CASSLMGQRTYNEQFF. The CDR3 coding sequence is TGTGCCAGCAGCTTAATGGGCCAGCGGACCTACAATGAGCAGTTCTTC. This chain uses TRBV7-2 with TRBJ2-1; perhaps TRBD2 as D (5 bases). The V and J ends lost 2 bases and 2 bases respectively, with 13 bases between them. The CDR3 runs to 16 residues. Germline loops: CDR1 SGHTA, CDR2 FQGNSA. The full variable domain, rest sourced from reference TRBV7-2 and TRBJ2-1, is GAGVSQSPSNKVTEKGKDVELRCDPISGHTALYWYRQSLGQGLEFLIYFQGNSAPDKSGLPSDRFSAERTGGSVSTLTIQRTQQEDSAVYLCASSLMGQRTYNEQFFGPGTRLTVL.

The chain links TRBV20-1 to TRBJ2-1, with D perhaps assigned TRBD1 or TRBD2 (6 bases each). Germline V lookup: CDR1 DFQATT, CDR2 SNEGSKA (reference sequence). This CDR3 has 16 residues. Between the trimmed V and J ends, which lost 0 bases and 5 bases, there was a span of 17 bases. CDR3: CSARDPGAGTDNEQFF. In DNA form, the CDR3 reads TGCAGTGCTAGAGATCCGGGGGCGGGAACTGACAATGAGCAGTTCTTC.

This clonotype appeared many times. The rearrangement joins TRBV15 to TRBJ1-3, with D possibly TRBD1 on 6 matching bases. The CDR3 sequence is 15 residues long. The germline gives CDR1 LNHNV, CDR2 YYDKDF (reference sequence). Trimming took 4 bases from V and 1 from J, leaving 11 bases between them. The CDR3 bases are TGTGCCACCAGCATCGCCGGACAGTCTGGAAACACCATATATTTT. Translated: CATSIAGQSGNTIYF.

The table lists this clonotype with a few counts. J is TRBJ2-1 and V is TRBV9, with 12 bases matching TRBD2. Germline assignment: CDR1 SGDLS and CDR2 YYNGEE. Trimming at V came to 0 bases and at J to 9 bases, leaving 4 bases not matched to a gene. The CDR3 is 15 amino acids. CDR3 nucleotides: TGTGCCAGCAGCGTAGCCCTAGCGGGAGGGGGTGAGCAGTTCTTC. This codes for CASSVALAGGGEQFF. The variable domain in full, with the rest retrieved from reference TRBV9 and TRBJ2-1, is DSGVTQTPKHLITATGQRVTLRCSPRSGDLSVYWYQQSLDQGLQFLIQYYNGEERAKGNILERFSAQQFPDLHSELNLSSLELGDSALYFCASSVALAGGGEQFFGPGTRLTVL.

The chain has TRBV28 and TRBJ2-1; possibly TRBD1 or TRBD2 for D (5 bases each). CDR3 length: 14 amino acids. V lost 4 bases and J lost 2, with 9 bases in between. Germline CDR1 reads MDHEN; CDR2 reads SYDVKM. The CDR3 nucleotides read TGTGCCAGCAGTTGGGGGAACACCTACAATGAGCAGTTCTTC. Amino acid sequence: CASSWGNTYNEQFF.

Ten or more counts support this clonotype. The rearrangement uses TRBV20-1 and TRBJ1-5; unclear D gene. Germline V gives CDR1 DFQATT, CDR2 SNEGSKA (reference sequence). This CDR3 contains 12 residues. The ends were cut back, 3 bases at V and 4 bases at J, with 7 bases in the middle. The DNA of the CDR3 is TGCAGTGCTAGTTGGCAGAATCAGCCCCAGCATTTT. Translation gives CSASWQNQPQHF.

In this sample, this clonotype turned up a few times. CDR3 DNA: TGCAGCGTAGCCCGAGGGGGGAGCTCCTACGAGCAGTACTTC. As protein: CSVARGGSSYEQYF. This chain joins TRBV29-1 and TRBJ2-7, with D perhaps being TRBD1 or TRBD2 (6 bases each). The germline gives CDR1 SQVTM, CDR2 ANQGSEA. The CDR3 consists of 14 residues. The V gene lost 6 bases and the J gene lost 0 bases, with 15 bases spanning the gap.

This clonotype was found many times. The chain combines TRBV5-6 with TRBJ2-7; possible D gene TRBD2, 6 bases. The CDR3 totals 14 residues. Trimming took off 4 bases at V and 3 bases at J, with 14 bases between the two ends. From germline, CDR1 is SGHDT and CDR2 YYEEEE. The CDR3 DNA is TGTGCCAGCAGCGACCCGGTCGGGGGCTACGAGCAGTACTTC. It translates to CASSDPVGGYEQYF.

This clonotype has just a few counts. The chain joins TRBV12-3 or TRBV12-4 to TRBJ1-1; D gene unclear. This CDR3 is 17 amino acids long. Trimming pared 3 bases from V and 1 base from J, leaving 18 bases between. The CDR3 bases are TGTGCCAGCAGTTTTGGGTCCACCCGGGGTTGGAACACTGAAGCTTTCTTT. Amino acid sequence: CASSFGSTRGWNTEAFF.

The chain combines TRBV30 with TRBJ1-1; D ambiguous. This CDR3 is built from 13 residues. With 5 bases removed from V and 2 bases from J, the gap between germline ends came to 12 bases. CDR1 GTSNPN and CDR2 SVGIG come from the germline V gene (reference sequence). DNA for the CDR3: TGTGCCTGGCTAAACTATCTAAACACTGAAGCTTTCTTT. Amino acid sequence: CAWLNYLNTEAFF. The variable domain in full, with the rest retrieved from reference TRBV30 and TRBJ1-1, is SQTIHQWPATLVQPVGSPLSLECTVEGTSNPNLYWYRQAAGRGLQLLFYSVGIGQISSEVPQNLSASRPQDRQFILSSKKLLLSDSGFYLCAWLNYLNTEAFFGQGTRLTVV.

The J gene is TRBJ2-1, the V gene TRBV19; the match to TRBD2 covers 7 bases. The CDR3 contains 18 residues. V shed 5 bases, J shed 7 bases, and the junction held 20 bases outside the gene matches. The germline CDR1 and CDR2 sequences are LNHDA and SQIVND (reference sequence). The CDR3 sequence: CASSPPSGRARRSNEQFF. CDR3 DNA sequence: TGTGCCAGTAGTCCCCCCTCAGGGAGGGCCAGACGAAGTAATGAGCAGTTCTTC.

The chain is built from TRBV3-1 and TRBJ2-2, with D possibly TRBD2 on 5 matching bases. Germline CDR1 LGHDT, CDR2 YNNKEL (reference sequence). CDR3 size: 17 residues. Trimming removed 3 bases from V and 1 base from J, with 15 bases in between. The CDR3 sequence is CASSHIRRVLNTGELFF. The CDR3 DNA follows: TGTGCCAGCAGCCATATCAGGCGGGTGTTGAACACCGGGGAGCTGTTTTTT.

This clonotype was detected a few times. V is TRBV12-3 or TRBV12-4 and J is TRBJ2-2; D call uncertain. The ends were cut back, 4 bases at V and 4 bases at J, with 13 bases in the middle. This CDR3 is built from 15 residues. For the CDR3, the DNA is TGTGCCAGCAGTTCCACCCCCAATCCCACCGGGGAGCTGTTTTTT. Translated, it gives CASSSTPNPTGELFF.

V is TRBV7-9 and J is TRBJ2-7; 7 nucleotides agree with TRBD2. Germline V CDR1 and CDR2: SEHNR, FQNEAQ (reference sequence). The V gene end was trimmed by 1 base and the J gene end by 2 bases; junction bases not matched to a gene: 11. This CDR3 has 17 amino acids. The CDR3: CASSLETGRGYPYEQYF. The CDR3 DNA sequence: TGTGCCAGCAGCTTAGAAACCGGGCGGGGGTATCCCTACGAGCAGTACTTC.

This clonotype occurred many times. The gene calls are TRBV10-3 and TRBJ2-7; D unclear. Trimming shortened V by 3 bases and J by 5 bases, and 11 bases separated the two germline ends. Germline V CDR1 and CDR2: ENHRY, SYGVKD. This CDR3 has 13 residues. The CDR3 is CAISDGYYDEQYV. The CDR3 coding sequence is TGTGCCATCAGTGACGGGTATTATGACGAGCAGTACGTC.

This clonotype was found many times. The rearrangement uses TRBV6-2 or TRBV6-3 and TRBJ2-7; 9 nucleotides match TRBD2. CDR3 length equals 15 residues. Per germline, CDR1 MNHEY and CDR2 SVGEGT. Trimming removed 8 bases from V and 3 bases from J; junction bases left unmatched: 11. As DNA, the CDR3 is TGTGCCAGCGCAACATTAGCGGGAGCCAACTACGAGCAGTACTTC. It specifies CASATLAGANYEQYF.

This clonotype occurred many times. The chain has TRBV7-9 and TRBJ2-2; D uncertain. V lost 2 bases to trimming and J lost 0 bases, with 7 bases between them. This CDR3 has 15 residues. CDR1 and CDR2 (germline): SEHNR, FQNEAQ (reference sequence). The CDR3 nucleotides are TGTGCCAGCAGCTTACTCCAGGCGAACACCGGGGAGCTGTTTTTT. Translating it yields CASSLLQANTGELFF.